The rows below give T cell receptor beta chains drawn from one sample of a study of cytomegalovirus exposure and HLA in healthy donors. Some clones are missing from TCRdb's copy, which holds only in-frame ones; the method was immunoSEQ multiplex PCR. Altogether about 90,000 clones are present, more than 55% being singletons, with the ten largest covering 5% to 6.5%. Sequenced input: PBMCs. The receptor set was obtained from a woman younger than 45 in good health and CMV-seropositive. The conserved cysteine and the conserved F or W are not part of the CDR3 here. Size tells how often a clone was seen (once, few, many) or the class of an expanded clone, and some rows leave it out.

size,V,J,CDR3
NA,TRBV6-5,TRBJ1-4,ASSYSRTNEKLF
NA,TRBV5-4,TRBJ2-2,ASSLGPASSGELF
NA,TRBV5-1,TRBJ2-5,ASSGPQETQY
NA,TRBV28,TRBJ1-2,ASSLGQLTNYGYT
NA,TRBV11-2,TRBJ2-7,ASSLRLNEQY
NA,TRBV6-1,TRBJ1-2,ASIGQGRYGYT
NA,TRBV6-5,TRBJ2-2,ASSPSGGDTGELF
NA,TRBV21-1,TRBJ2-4,ASSKPDRGKNIQY
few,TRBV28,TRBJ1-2,ASSLGGSYGYT
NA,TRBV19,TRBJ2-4,ASSYVQGVNIQY
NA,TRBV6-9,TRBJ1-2,ASSFPQRANGYT
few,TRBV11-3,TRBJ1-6,ASSSTRSSSYNSPLH
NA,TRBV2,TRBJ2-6,ASSVSGINVLT